Each of the 9 T cell receptor beta chains below was sequenced from the same sample in a study of OX40 agonist ivuxolimab in advanced cancers. This table comes from immunoSEQ multiplex PCR, and its TCRdb copy is limited to in-frame clones, with some not included. Found here are about 88,000 clones, approximately 86% of them singletons; the top ten hold 3.5% to 4%. The input for sequencing was CD4+ or CD8+ T cells sorted from blood, taken in a trial of the OX40 agonist ivuxolimab. These receptors were obtained from an adult with an advanced solid tumor such as melanoma, head and neck, liver or kidney cancer.

The rearrangement uses TRBV5-1 and TRBJ2-5, with 7 bases identical to TRBD2. The V gene end was trimmed by 0 bases and the J gene end by 4 bases; junction bases not matched to a gene: 6. This CDR3 contains 15 residues. Germline CDR1 is SGHRS and CDR2 is YFSETQ. The CDR3 bases are TGCGCCAGCAGCTTGGTTCCGGGGGGAAGAGAGACCCAGTACTTC. Residues: CASSLVPGGRETQYF. The entire variable domain, with the rest obtained from reference TRBV5-1 and TRBJ2-5, is as follows: KAGVTQTPRYLIKTRGQQVTLSCSPISGHRSVSWYQQTPGQGLQFLFEYFSETQRNKGNFPGRFSGRQFSNSRSEMNVSTLELGDSALYLCASSLVPGGRETQYFGPGTRLLVL.

V and J are TRBV7-2 and TRBJ2-1; D not resolved. V was pared by 5 bases and J by 3 bases, with 8 bases between. The CDR3 sequence is 13 residues long. Germline-derived CDR1 and CDR2 are SGHTA and FQGNSA. CDR3 amino acids: CASSQTLYNEQFF. The CDR3 DNA reads TGTGCCAGCAGCCAAACCCTCTACAATGAGCAGTTCTTC.

This clone was found once. This chain uses TRBV5-6 with TRBJ1-1; no reliable D call. V was trimmed by 0 bases and J by 6 bases, leaving 9 bases between them. This CDR3 contains 13 residues. The germline V gene encodes CDR1 SGHDT and CDR2 YYEEEE. CDR3 sequence reads: CASSLVDGPEAFF. CDR3 nucleotides: TGTGCCAGCAGCTTGGTCGATGGGCCTGAAGCTTTCTTT.

This sequence joins TRBV14 and TRBJ2-7, with 8 bases identical to TRBD1. The germline V gene has CDR1 SGHDN and CDR2 FVKESK. Trimming at V came to 4 bases and at J to 6 bases, leaving 11 bases not matched to a gene. This CDR3 region has 15 residues. The CDR3 bases are TGTGCCAGCAGCCCGGGGGTAGCAGGGGGCATCGAGCAGTACTTC. This encodes CASSPGVAGGIEQYF.

The genes are TRBV27 and TRBJ2-5, with D perhaps matching TRBD2 (6 bases). The J call is doubtful: the DNA matches TRBJ2-7 better. Germline V gene lookup returns CDR1 MNHEY and CDR2 SMNVEV (reference sequence). The CDR3 covers 15 residues. CDR3 bases: TGTGCCAGCAGGGCCCGGGGGACTCCCTCCTACGAGCAGTACTTC. Protein: CASRARGTPSYEQYF.

The genes are TRBV5-8 and TRBJ2-2; D not resolved. The CDR3 is 14 amino acids. Germline assignment: CDR1 SGHTS and CDR2 YDEGEE. The germline V and J ends were trimmed by 1 base and 3 bases, with 7 bases remaining between them. The DNA for the CDR3 is TGTGCCAGCAGCTTGAATCCCTACACCGGGGAGCTGTTTTTT. Residues: CASSLNPYTGELFF.

This rearrangement joins TRBV6-6 to TRBJ2-3; no clear D. CDR1 MNHNY and CDR2 SVGAGI come from the germline V gene (reference sequence). V lost 2 bases and J 10 bases, leaving 16 bases between the germline ends. The CDR3 is made up of 14 amino acids. As DNA, the CDR3 is TGTGCCAGCAGTTACACGATAGAAGGTTCGCCGCAGTATTTT. It translates to CASSYTIEGSPQYF.

A single count supports this clone. This CDR3 is CASSLYGTAENNEQFF. CDR3 nucleotide sequence: TGTGCCAGCAGCTTATATGGGACAGCCGAAAACAATGAGCAGTTCTTC. This chain joins TRBV7-2 and TRBJ2-1, with 7 bases that match TRBD1. The CDR3 consists of 16 residues. CDR1 is SGHTA, CDR2 FQGNSA, per germline. V shed 2 bases, J shed 5 bases, and the junction held 9 bases outside the gene matches.

The chain joins TRBV30 to TRBJ2-3; D ambiguous. Germline CDR1 reads GTSNPN; CDR2 reads SVGIG (reference sequence). The CDR3 runs 11 residues. Trimming left V 8 bases short and J 6 bases short, with 12 bases between. CDR3 bases: TGTGCCCTCGATAAAGGGGATACGCAGTATTTT. Residues: CALDKGDTQYF. The whole variable domain, remainder taken from reference TRBV30 and TRBJ2-3, is SQTIHQWPATLVQPVGSPLSLECTVEGTSNPNLYWYRQAAGRGLQLLFYSVGIGQISSEVPQNLSASRPQDRQFILSSKKLLLSDSGFYLCALDKGDTQYFGPGTRLTVL.